This T cell receptor (beta chain) was identified during a study of identical twins. Study outcomes and limitations: Within cord blood, abundant beta clonotypes carried fewer insertions, but memory repertoires showed no such trend. Among beta out-of-frame sequences, excess sharing between twins appeared weaker.

Via MiXCR, TCRdb re-called the 5' RACE reads, giving one row per CDR3 protein. The data hold a few hundred thousand distinct CDR3 sequences, with more than 9% observed a single time. This clonotype was seen ten or more times. Its antigen remains unidentified. V was pared by 3 bases and J by 1 base, with 19 bases between. There are 18 residues in the CDR3. The chain has TRBV12-3 or TRBV12-4 and TRBJ2-1, with TRBD2 as a possible D gene (6 bases). This clonotype was sampled from a man over 45 in good health. The sample taken for sequencing was memory T cells sorted from blood. CDR3 in amino acids: CASSFDDLGGRSYNEQFF. DNA of the CDR3: TGTGCCAGCAGTTTCGACGATTTGGGGGGTAGATCCTACAATGAGCAGTTCTTC.